The rows below give T cell receptor beta chains drawn from one sample of a study of T-cell memory formation after mild COVID-19. TCRdb reprocessed the 5' RACE reads via MiXCR and lists one record per CDR3 protein. The table includes 560,000 or so distinct CDR3 sequences, around 15% detected once. Specimen: PBMCs or a T cell subset sorted from them (not recorded which). These receptors originate from an adult woman who had mild COVID-19 (a few samples of this study predate the infection). Cell type and time point are not known. The CDR3 runs from the conserved cysteine through the conserved F or W. D genes are given only for firm matches. Some rows have no size entry. The others give once, few or many, or a class for an expanded clone.

TRBD2	TRBJ2-1	TRBV29-1	few	CSVEGLAGYNEQFF	TGCAGCGTTGAGGGACTAGCGGGATACAATGAGCAGTTCTTC
TRBD2	TRBJ2-7	TRBV7-9	few	CASSPPPGTSLIYEQYF	TGTGCCAGCAGCCCGCCTCCCGGGACTAGCTTAATCTACGAGCAGTACTTC
.	TRBJ2-1	TRBV5-5	few	CASSLGDTDLDEQFF	TGTGCCAGCAGCTTGGGGGACACGGACCTGGATGAGCAGTTCTTC
.	TRBJ1-1	TRBV6-5	.	CASSYRYREVPVNTEAFF	TGTGCCAGCAGTTATCGGTACAGGGAGGTTCCAGTGAACACTGAAGCTTTCTTT
.	TRBJ2-5	TRBV11-2	.	CASSFGVGYSEETQYF	TGTGCCAGCAGCTTTGGGGTGGGGTATTCAGAAGAGACCCAGTACTTC
TRBD1	TRBJ2-2	TRBV7-3	.	CASRPTGGGNGELFF	TGTGCCAGCAGACCGACAGGGGGCGGGAACGGGGAGCTGTTTTTT
TRBD2	TRBJ2-4	TRBV7-2	.	CASSFGTSGVKNIQYF	TGTGCCAGCAGCTTCGGGACTAGCGGAGTCAAAAACATTCAGTACTTC
.	TRBJ2-7	TRBV11-2	few	CASSFSINYEQYF	TGTGCCAGCAGCTTTTCTATCAACTACGAGCAGTACTTC
.	TRBJ2-7	TRBV18	.	CASSLGLSDEQYF	TGTGCCAGCTCACTAGGACTGAGTGACGAGCAGTACTTC
TRBD2	TRBJ2-1	TRBV5-1	.	CASSDFLAGSIYNEQFF	TGCGCCAGCAGCGACTTTTTAGCGGGCTCGATCTACAATGAGCAGTTCTTC
.	TRBJ2-6	TRBV12-3/TRBV12-4	many	CASSPELGSVLTF	TGTGCCAGCAGTCCGGAACTGGGTTCTGTCCTGACTTTC
.	TRBJ2-1	TRBV2	few	CASSVTRTLEQFF	TGTGCCAGCAGTGTGACCCGCACACTTGAGCAGTTCTTC
.	TRBJ1-1	TRBV30	.	CAWSSRLVSTEAFF	TGTGCCTGGAGTTCAAGACTGGTGAGCACTGAAGCTTTCTTT
TRBD1	TRBJ2-7	TRBV29-1	few	CSVEAPGGIYEQYF	TGCAGCGTTGAAGCGCCAGGGGGAATCTACGAGCAGTACTTC
.	TRBJ2-1	TRBV11-2	many	CASSLDAQPVNEQFF	TGTGCCAGCAGCTTAGACGCTCAACCCGTTAATGAGCAGTTCTTC
TRBD2	TRBJ2-7	TRBV7-9	.	CASSLVRAGRAYEQYF	TGTGCCAGCAGCTTAGTTCGCGCCGGGAGGGCCTACGAGCAGTACTTC
.	TRBJ2-2	TRBV9	many	CASSVGTGELFF	TGTGCCAGCAGCGTAGGAACCGGGGAGCTGTTTTTT
.	TRBJ1-6	TRBV18	.	CASSPDDRLSPLHF	TGTGCCAGCTCACCCGATGACAGACTTTCACCCCTCCACTTT
.	TRBJ2-1	TRBV7-9	.	CASIVANEQFF	TGTGCCAGCATTGTAGCGAATGAGCAGTTCTTC
.	TRBJ1-6	TRBV5-1	many	CASSLGGEINSPLHF	TGCGCCAGCAGCTTGGGAGGGGAGATTAATTCACCCCTCCACTTT
.	TRBJ1-1	TRBV6-5	.	CASSHGPGLTEAFF	TGTGCCAGCAGCCACGGCCCTGGCTTGACTGAAGCTTTCTTT
TRBD1	TRBJ2-2	TRBV7-9	.	CASSLVSGTGATGELFF	TGTGCCAGCAGCTTAGTGAGTGGGACAGGTGCCACCGGGGAGCTGTTTTTT
TRBD2	TRBJ2-3	TRBV3-1	.	CASSQVWTSGTTDTQYF	TGTGCCAGCAGCCAAGTCTGGACTAGCGGGACCACAGATACGCAGTATTTT
TRBD1	TRBJ2-1	TRBV5-1	.	CASSLGTGGGYEQFF	TGCGCCAGCAGCTTGGGGACAGGGGGCGGGTATGAGCAGTTCTTC
.	TRBJ2-7	TRBV4-1	.	CASSQDGGKQYF	TGCGCCAGCAGCCAAGATGGGGGGAAGCAGTACTTC
.	TRBJ1-1	TRBV20-1	.	CSAIYVWGHGTEAFF	TGCAGTGCTATTTACGTGTGGGGGCACGGCACTGAAGCTTTCTTT
.	TRBJ1-2	TRBV5-4	.	CASSPAGEVNSGYTF	TGTGCCAGCAGCCCCGCAGGGGAGGTGAACAGTGGCTACACCTTC
TRBD2	TRBJ2-1	TRBV6-2/TRBV6-3	.	CASSYALAGGMEQFF	TGTGCCAGCAGTTACGCCCTTGCGGGAGGGATGGAGCAGTTCTTC
TRBD1	TRBJ2-7	TRBV5-1	.	CASSYSRYRGSDRYEQYF	TGCGCCAGCAGCTATTCGCGATACAGGGGATCTGATCGATACGAGCAGTACTTC
.	TRBJ2-4	TRBV9	.	CASSVAGNDVIQYF	TGTGCCAGCAGCGTAGCAGGGAACGATGTCATTCAGTACTTC
TRBD1	TRBJ2-7	TRBV20-1	many	CSARYGTGFYEQYF	TGCAGTGCTAGGTATGGGACAGGGTTCTACGAGCAGTACTTC
.	TRBJ2-7	TRBV7-3	.	CASSAYMVQYF	TGTGCCAGCAGCGCTTACATGGTGCAGTACTTC
TRBD2	TRBJ2-7	TRBV9	.	CASSAPGLAGVYEQYF	TGTGCCAGCAGCGCCCCTGGACTAGCGGGGGTCTACGAGCAGTACTTC
TRBD1	TRBJ1-2	TRBV12-3/TRBV12-4	.	CASRGDRGLYGYTF	TGTGCCAGCAGAGGCGACAGGGGCCTCTATGGCTACACCTTC
TRBD2	TRBJ2-3	TRBV5-1	many	CASSGVAGVSSTDTQYF	TGCGCCAGCAGCGGGGTAGCGGGCGTTTCTAGCACAGATACGCAGTATTTT